This paragraph reports one TCR beta chain. Its matching antigen is unknown. Sequence at one end of the junction differs from germline and may be a read error. The CDR3 totals 13 residues. CDR1 ENHRY and CDR2 SYGVKD come from the germline V gene. The data belong to a study of T cell responses to AZD1222 COVID-19 vaccine. Study-level results: Vaccine-associated CD4 TCRs spanned spike, dominant at 160-218 and 743-854. Repertoire sampling was restricted to post-peak T cell response timepoints.

Here immunoSEQ multiplex PCR was the method, and the copy in TCRdb shows in-frame clones only, minus some. The table shows fewer than 150,000 clones, with around nine tenths occurring only once. The sequence derives from an adult who received the AZD1222 COVID-19 vaccine. This material consisted of peripheral blood, taken 28 days after the second AZD1222 dose. The chain uses TRBV10-3 and TRBJ2-7; possibly TRBD1 or TRBD2 for D (7 bases each). CDR3 residues: CAVREGATYEQYF. The CDR3 nucleotides read TGTGCCGTCAGGGAGGGGGCGACCTACGAGCAGTACTTC.